This TCR beta chain was profiled in a study of blood T cell repertoires in COVID-19. About the research overall: Samples taken during acute and convalescent COVID-19 were collected in the United States, Italy and Spain. From T cells, B-cell-depleted T cells, or PBMCs came the material, which was cDNA or gDNA.

Original processing notes: The assay estimated nucleated cells by amplifying reference gene primers. Sequenced by immunoSEQ multiplex PCR; TCRdb stores in-frame clones only, minus some. V, J and clone size are taken as reported in that table, and D and trimming were inferred from the DNA itself. The sample contains 150,000 to 200,000 clones, about 88% of which appear only once. This receptor was taken from a man aged 60-69 years with acute or convalescent COVID-19. Material for sequencing was peripheral blood.

DNA for the CDR3: TGTGCCAGCTCCGGGACTAGCGGGGCCACCGGGGAGCTGTTTTTT. Encoded protein: CASSGTSGATGELFF. The chain couples TRBV6-5 to TRBJ2-2, with 13 bases that match TRBD2. Germline V lookup: CDR1 MNHEY, CDR2 SVGAGI. V gave up 8 bases and J gave up 4 bases; unmatched junction bases: 4. The CDR3 sequence is 15 residues long.